This T cell receptor (beta chain) was recorded in a study of vaccination and CD4 T cells after COVID-19. Background on the study: With a range of 35 to 161, the median interval from diagnosis to drawing post-COVID samples was about 100 days. Overlapping spike peptides served as the stimulus for the cells. These peptides came from SARS-CoV-2 and from the common cold coronaviruses HCoV-NL63, HCoV-OC43 and HCoV-229E. Overall study results and limits: The appearance of a median approximately 90% of reactive clones in convalescent patients occurred only post-vaccination.

The CDR3 runs 16 residues. Germline V gives CDR1 DFQATT, CDR2 SNEGSKA (reference sequence). V lost 1 base and J lost 2, with 17 bases in between. This clonotype turned up a few times. What it recognizes is unknown. Sequenced with the Oncomine TCR Beta short-read assay was DNA taken from cultured CD4+ T cells. Researchers extracted genomic DNA from CD4+ T cells that had been cultured. MiXCR was run by TCRdb on the PCR reads, yielding one entry per CDR3 protein. The data contain about 12,000 distinct CDR3 sequences, 37% of them singletons. Indicated treatment: approximately 9-day PBMC culture with coronavirus spike peptide pools or control peptides (ViraFEST assay). Ahead of the COVID-19 pandemic (2011-2018), the CD4+ T cells of the unexposed donor were collected. Researchers reported culturing approximately 1.8 million PBMCs per well with about 10 IU/ml IL-2 and approximately 10 ug/ml peptide pools.

The chain has TRBV20-1 and TRBJ1-2, with D tentatively TRBD1 (5 bases). This receptor was taken from a human donor in good health. Sequenced input: CD4+ T cells from blood, cultured in vitro. The CDR3 protein is CSARVKSRVTNYGYTF. The CDR3 DNA reads as TGCAGTGCTAGAGTGAAATCCAGGGTAACAAACTATGGCTACACCTTC.